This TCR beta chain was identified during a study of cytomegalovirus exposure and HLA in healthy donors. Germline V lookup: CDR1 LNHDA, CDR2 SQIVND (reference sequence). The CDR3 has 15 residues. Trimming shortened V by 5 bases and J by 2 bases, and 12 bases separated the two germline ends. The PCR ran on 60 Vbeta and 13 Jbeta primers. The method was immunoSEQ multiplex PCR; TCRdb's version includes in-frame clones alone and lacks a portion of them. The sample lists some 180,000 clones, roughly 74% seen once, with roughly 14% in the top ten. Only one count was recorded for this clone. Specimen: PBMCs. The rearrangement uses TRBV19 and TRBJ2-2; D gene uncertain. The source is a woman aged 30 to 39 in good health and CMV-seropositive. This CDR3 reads CASSPHLDNTGELFF. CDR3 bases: TGTGCCAGTAGTCCTCACCTAGATAACACCGGGGAGCTGTTTTTT.